This TCR beta chain originates from a study of CD4 T cells in lung cancer (dated by TCRdb to between 2018 and 2020). Context from the whole study: To find responses to candidate mutation-encoded neoepitopes, the study screened blood T cells from NSCLC patients and isolated neoantigen-specific CD4+ T-cell clones and TCRs. Before blood donation, patients had received treatments including platinum chemotherapy, and some received nivolumab or pembrolizumab. The frequency of neoantigen-specific clonotypes in tumor resections, non-adjacent lung and cultured T-cell products was tracked by TCRB deep sequencing. Lung adenocarcinoma or squamous cell carcinoma was present in the resected patients, who were aged 60 to 69 at blood donation and were mostly former smokers.

For this clone: The antigen this receptor binds is unknown. There are no base qualities to consult, and no much larger clone falls within one base.

PBMCs were stimulated for 10 to 15 days with mutant 27-mer peptides plus IL21, IL7, IL15 and IL2 and were then restimulated with peptide-pulsed autologous B cells. After restimulation with peptide-pulsed B cells, live IFNgamma-secreting T cells were sorted by cytokine capture on a FACS Aria2. Sorted cells were expanded for about 12 to 20 days at limiting dilution, approximately 3 or 10 cells per well, with irradiated allogeneic PBMCs, phytohemagglutinin and IL2. The patients provided peripheral blood samples or leukapheresis products. Antigen specificity of expanded lines was screened by IFNgamma ELISA against autologous B cells pulsed with mutant peptides. Sequences MDHEN (CDR1) and SYDVKM (CDR2) are obtained from the germline V gene. Unmatched junction bases come to 7, with V trimmed by 4 bases and J by 2 bases. The CDR3 spans 16 residues, from the cysteine through the phenylalanine. Of all the DNA, just the CDR3 is kept, 48 bases in frame from base 1.

General findings and caveats noted by the study authors: Because IFNgamma-sorted cells included nonspecific IFNgamma producers of unknown purity, the expanded lines ranged from monoclonal to oligoclonal. Rather than memory responses to the cancer, some blood-derived responses might reflect cross-reactivity or in vitro priming of naive T cells.

The receptor library was made with the immunoSEQ multiplex PCR assay. Qiagen DNeasy or QIAamp micro DNA kits were used to isolate DNA, and the Adaptive Biotechnology human TCRB sequencing kit was used to sequence TCRB. TCRB libraries were sequenced on an Illumina MiSeq. In the original analysis: The kit provider's software was used to analyze TCRB sequence data, and Fisher's exact test was used to test clonotype templates for tumor enrichment. TCRdb took this table from immuneACCESS and kept in-frame rearrangements with V and J called. Such tables lack part of the clones; where checked against another copy, unresolved V genes explain under half of the gap, and the rest is unexplained. D and trimming were read from the DNA, whereas the V and J calls and clone size are those reported in that table. Within this sample are 140 to 150 clones, with roughly nine tenths of them counted one time only. The ten largest make up approximately 5.2% of the sample.

Sequenced material: a CD4+ T cell line or clone grown in culture. This TCR was sampled from a woman in her sixties or seventies with non-small cell lung cancer. Some clones in this sample may be carry-over from other donors' samples. Recombination joined TRBV28 with TRBJ2-1; 8 junctional bases match TRBD2. In nucleotides, the sequence is TGTGCCAGCAGTTCTACACTAGCGGAAGCCTACAATGAGCAGTTCTTC. Its translation is CASSSTLAEAYNEQFF.